These 13 T cell receptor beta chains were sequenced from one sample in a study of T cells in Graves' hyperthyroidism and ophthalmopathy. The TCR beta CDR3 regions underwent amplification using RNA transcripts as the source. The HTBI set primed first-round TCR CDR3 RT-PCR. Using its own MiXCR run on the multiplex PCR reads, TCRdb lists one record per CDR3 protein. The sample records fewer than 500,000 distinct CDR3 sequences, roughly 15% being singletons. Sequencing was done on a sample of blood. Every receptor here comes from a man aged 18 to 30 with Graves' ophthalmopathy.

This clonotype has ten or more counts. The chain combines TRBV6-1 with TRBJ2-5; 7 bases map to TRBD2. CDR3 length: 15 residues. Germline CDR1 MNHNS, CDR2 SASEGT. The trim removed 3 bases at V and 8 bases at J, leaving 12 bases unmatched. CDR3 in DNA: TGTGCCAGCAGTGAGGGTTCGCTGGCGGGAGTCACCCAGTACTTC. Its protein is CASSEGSLAGVTQYF.

A note on this clonotype: This may come from a read error, since a much larger clone is one base off. This rearrangement joins TRBV19 to TRBJ2-1; 10 nucleotides line up with TRBD1. Germline assignment: CDR1 LNHDA and CDR2 SQIVND (reference sequence). The junction had 11 bases not matched to a gene; V was cut back by 7 bases and J by 2 bases. This CDR3 has 17 amino acids. The CDR3 region is CASNETGGRSPYNEQFF. In nucleotides, the CDR3 is TGTGCCAGTAATGAGACAGGGGGCCGCAGCCCCTACAATGAGCAGTTCTTC.

This clonotype showed up many times. The V call is TRBV12-3 or TRBV12-4, the J call TRBJ1-5; TRBD1 is a possible D gene (6 bases). The V end lost 3 bases, the J end lost 2 bases, and 8 bases lay between the germline ends. This CDR3 region has 14 residues. The CDR3 DNA sequence: TGTGCCAGCAGTTTCGGGGGGCGCAATCAGCCCCAGCATTTT. This gives the protein CASSFGGRNQPQHF.

This clonotype has at least ten counts. The chain carries TRBV7-9 and TRBJ2-5; a weak D match, TRBD1 (5 bases). Germline assignment: CDR1 SEHNR and CDR2 FQNEAQ (reference sequence). V lost 1 base and J lost 0, with 9 bases in between. The CDR3 runs to 15 residues. The CDR3 region is CASSLVTDNQETQYF. DNA of the CDR3: TGTGCCAGCAGCTTAGTTACGGACAACCAAGAGACCCAGTACTTC.

This clonotype turned up a few times. The chain uses TRBV2 and TRBJ1-1; D ambiguous. This CDR3 is 12 amino acids long. Trimming shortened V by 8 bases and J by 2 bases, and 9 bases separated the two germline ends. From germline, CDR1 is SNHLY and CDR2 FYNNEI. The CDR3: CASGYSNTEAFF. CDR3 in DNA: TGTGCCAGCGGTTACAGCAACACTGAAGCTTTCTTT.

The chain joins TRBV12-3 or TRBV12-4 to TRBJ1-1; 10 bases match TRBD1. Trimming removed 4 bases from V and 4 bases from J; junction bases left unmatched: 15. CDR3 size: 18 residues. CDR3: CASSWVPGQGNLSTEAFF. The CDR3 DNA reads TGTGCCAGCAGTTGGGTGCCGGGACAGGGGAATCTTAGCACTGAAGCTTTCTTT.

There are many counts of this clonotype. The chain combines TRBV27 with TRBJ2-1; the D call may be TRBD1 or TRBD2 (6 bases each). Trimming cost V 5 bases and J 4 bases, with 18 bases left between them. CDR1 is MNHEY and CDR2 is SMNVEV in the germline V gene (reference sequence). The CDR3 covers 16 residues. The CDR3 region is CASSVQGGGSYNEQFF. The CDR3 nucleotides are TGTGCCAGCAGTGTTCAAGGAGGGGGGAGTTACAATGAGCAGTTCTTC.

This clonotype appeared many times. The chain links TRBV20-1 to TRBJ2-5; 8 positions agree with TRBD1. CDR3 length equals 14 residues. Germline trimming cut 3 bases from V and 4 bases from J; bases unmatched to any gene: 7. Germline loops: CDR1 DFQATT, CDR2 SNEGSKA (reference sequence). The CDR3 here is CSARTGEESETQYF. The CDR3 DNA reads as TGCAGTGCTAGGACAGGGGAAGAATCAGAGACCCAGTACTTC.

The chain is built from TRBV4-1 and TRBJ1-5, with D perhaps matching TRBD1 (6 bases). This CDR3 has 18 amino acids. V lost 0 bases to trimming and J lost 5 bases, with 20 bases between them. Germline V gene sequence: CDR1 MGHRA, CDR2 YSYEKL. The CDR3 region has the DNA TGCGCCAGCAGCCAAGATAGGCCCGGGACATTTGGCCATCAGCCCCAGCATTTT. Amino acids: CASSQDRPGTFGHQPQHF.

This clonotype was seen ten or more times. The chain has TRBV24-1 and TRBJ2-5, with 10 positions matching TRBD1. CDR3 length equals 15 residues. J was trimmed by 3 bases and V by 7 bases; bases with no gene match: 7. CDR1 and CDR2 from the germline V gene are KGHDR and SFDVKD. As DNA, the CDR3 is TGTGCCACCAGCGCCTCTGGACAGGGGGAAGAGACCCAGTACTTC. Residues: CATSASGQGEETQYF.

This clonotype has at least ten counts. V is TRBV20-1 and J is TRBJ2-1; the D gene is possibly TRBD2 (6 bases). V was shortened by 5 bases and J by 5 bases, with 19 bases between the two germline ends. The CDR3 length is 15 residues. The germline gives CDR1 DFQATT, CDR2 SNEGSKA (reference sequence). CDR3 DNA: TGCAGTGCTCTATCGTGGGGGGAAGGACACAATGAGCAGTTCTTC. Translation gives CSALSWGEGHNEQFF.

With respect to this clonotype: A much bigger clone sits one base away, suggesting this may be a read error. The CDR3 does not end in the conserved phenylalanine or tryptophan, so this is likely a read error. The gene calls are TRBV18 and TRBJ2-5; weak D call: TRBD1 (6 bases). Germline lookup yields CDR1 KGHSH and CDR2 LQKENI. The CDR3 length is 13 residues. V lost 1 base, J lost 3 bases, and 6 bases lay in between. The CDR3 reads CASSPRTEETQYL. In DNA form, the CDR3 reads TGTGCCAGCTCACCACGGACAGAAGAGACCCAGTACCTC.

The sample holds a few counts of this clonotype. The rearrangement joins TRBV18 to TRBJ2-3; D tentatively reads TRBD1 or TRBD2 (5 bases each). Deletions cut 1 base from V and 5 bases from J, with 10 bases between. The CDR3 is 14 amino acids. Looked up from germline, CDR1 is KGHSH and CDR2 is LQKENI. The CDR3 DNA reads TGTGCCAGCTCACCACGCAGGGACCAAGATACGCAGTATTTT. It translates to CASSPRRDQDTQYF. Complete variable domain (other parts from reference TRBV18 and TRBJ2-3): NAGVMQNPRHLVRRRGQEARLRCSPMKGHSHVYWYRQLPEEGLKFMVYLQKENIIDESGMPKERFSAEFPKEGPSILRIQQVVRGDSAAYFCASSPRRDQDTQYFGPGTRLTVL.